The T cell receptor beta chain described here comes from a study of shared clonotypes between healthy human individuals. General study points: The study found lower generation probabilities in non-shared clonotypes than in those shared by all four donors.

The CDR3 runs to 17 residues. V was shortened by 2 bases and J by 3 bases, with 17 bases between the two germline ends. CDR1 and CDR2 from the germline V gene are MNHEY and SMNVEV (reference sequence). Per sorted-subset replicate PCR, input was approximately 180 ng DNA, representing about 32,000 T cell genomes. Produced via immunoSEQ multiplex PCR; TCRdb's table is partial and in-frame only. The sample has about 960,000 clones, 76% seen once. On this clone itself: The antigen remains undetermined.

The donors, healthy adults who were HIV-negative, had experienced no recent acute infections or vaccinations. Every contributor of samples was a Caucasian grown-up residing in Nashville, Tennessee. This chain links TRBV27 with TRBJ1-3; TRBD1 might be the D (6 bases). Sequencing used memory CD4+ T cells sorted from blood. Subset defined: CD45RA-negative fraction. The sequence was collected from a man aged 18 to 29 in good health. For the CDR3, the DNA is TGTGCCAGCAGTTTACCCAGGGGTAAGGATAGTGGAAACACCATATATTTT. Its protein is CASSLPRGKDSGNTIYF.